A selection of T cell receptor beta chains follows, all from one sample in a study of blood T cells in healthy people across ages. TCRdb processed the 5' RACE reads anew with MiXCR; each CDR3 protein has one entry. The data hold 1.5 million to 2 million distinct CDR3 sequences, with around 50% observed a single time. The material sequenced was blood. The receptors derive from a middle-aged woman in good health. Both conserved end residues are part of each CDR3. A D gene is named only where the DNA matches it firmly. Where a row states a size, it is once, few, many or the class of an expanded clone; other rows omit it.

CDR3 DNA	CDR3 protein	clone size	J gene	D gene	V gene
TGTGCCAGCAGTCAGGGCCTTCCCTCCTACAATGAGCAGTTCTTC	CASSQGLPSYNEQFF	few	TRBJ2-1	-	TRBV12-3/TRBV12-4
TGCGCCAGCAGCCAAGCCCAACAGGGGTTTCTGGGGAATGAGCAGTTCTTC	CASSQAQQGFLGNEQFF	few	TRBJ2-1	TRBD1	TRBV4-3
TGTGCCAGCAGCCCGGGGGCCGCTGCGAACACTGAAGCTTTCTTT	CASSPGAAANTEAFF	-	TRBJ1-1	-	TRBV7-6
TGTGCCAGCAGCTTAAATCTCGGGGCTAACAATGAGCAGTTCTTC	CASSLNLGANNEQFF	-	TRBJ2-1	-	TRBV7-3
TGCGCCAGCAGCCAGTCAAGGGACAGGGGTTACAATGAGCAGTTCTTC	CASSQSRDRGYNEQFF	few	TRBJ2-1	TRBD1	TRBV4-3
TGTGCCAGCAGCTCAAGGACGGCTAGTTCTGGGGCCAACGTCCTGACTTTC	CASSSRTASSGANVLTF	few	TRBJ2-6	-	TRBV13
TGCGCCAGCAGCCAAGTATTGGCTTATGAAGCTTTCTTT	CASSQVLAYEAFF	-	TRBJ1-1	-	TRBV4-1
TGCAGCGTTGCGTGGGGCCCGGCAGATACGCAGTATTTT	CSVAWGPADTQYF	-	TRBJ2-3	-	TRBV29-1
TGTGCCACTTCGAACAGGGGTTGGGACGAGCAGTACTTC	CATSNRGWDEQYF	-	TRBJ2-7	TRBD1	TRBV12-3/TRBV12-4
TGTGCCAGCGGCCTGGGACAGGGTGGGGCTTTATACTATGGCTACACCTTC	CASGLGQGGALYYGYTF	-	TRBJ1-2	TRBD1	TRBV12-3/TRBV12-4
TGTGCCAGCAGGCCTAGACAGAGTACAGATACGCAGTATTTT	CASRPRQSTDTQYF	few	TRBJ2-3	-	TRBV7-2
TGTGCCAGCGGACCTCTAACCGGGACAGGGGAGAACTATGGCTACACCTTC	CASGPLTGTGENYGYTF	-	TRBJ1-2	TRBD1	TRBV27
TGCAGTGCTAGAGCGAACCTGCCTAACTATGGCTACACCTTC	CSARANLPNYGYTF	-	TRBJ1-2	-	TRBV20-1
TGCAGTGCCCCCAGATCCGGGGCCGATGGCTACACCTTC	CSAPRSGADGYTF	-	TRBJ1-2	-	TRBV20-1
TGCAGCGTTGAAGGCCCCCAGACCCAGTACTTC	CSVEGPQTQYF	-	TRBJ2-5	-	TRBV29-1
TGTGCCAGCAGTTACTTAGCCGGGACCAACTATGGCTACACCTTC	CASSYLAGTNYGYTF	few	TRBJ1-2	-	TRBV6-6
TGCAGTGCGCAGGGACAGAGCCACGAGCAGTACTTC	CSAQGQSHEQYF	once	TRBJ2-7	TRBD1	TRBV20-1
TGCGCCAGCAGCGGCGGGACCCGGGACACTGAAGCTTTCTTT	CASSGGTRDTEAFF	few	TRBJ1-1	-	TRBV4-3
TGTGCCAGCCATCAGGGGCCGTATGGCTACACCTTC	CASHQGPYGYTF	-	TRBJ1-2	-	TRBV28
TGTGCCAGCAGCCAAGTGGCGGGGGGCCCCCAAGAGACCCAGTACTTC	CASSQVAGGPQETQYF	once	TRBJ2-5	TRBD2	TRBV3-1
TGTGCCAGCAGCTTAACAGGGGCAGTCCAAGAGACCCAGTACTTC	CASSLTGAVQETQYF	many	TRBJ2-5	TRBD1	TRBV7-2
TGTGCCAGCAGCGTAGCTGTAGCTGGGAATGAGCAGTTCTTC	CASSVAVAGNEQFF	-	TRBJ2-1	-	TRBV9
TGTGCCAGCAGTTTACTGACAGGGCCCTACGAGCAGTACTTC	CASSLLTGPYEQYF	few	TRBJ2-7	TRBD1	TRBV28
TGTGCCAGCAGCACTCGACGGACGATGAACACTGAAGCTTTCTTT	CASSTRRTMNTEAFF	once	TRBJ1-1	-	TRBV4-2
TGTGCCACCAGTGCAGGGGGATCCTATGGCTACACCTTC	CATSAGGSYGYTF	few	TRBJ1-2	TRBD1	TRBV24-1
TGTGCCAGCGGCCCTGTCAGGGAGCTTGGTGAGCAGTTCTTC	CASGPVRELGEQFF	-	TRBJ2-1	-	TRBV4-2
TGTGCCATCAGTGATGATGGGCAGGGAACAGAGACCCAGTACTTC	CAISDDGQGTETQYF	once	TRBJ2-5	-	TRBV10-3
TGTGCCAGCACCCTGACTAGCGGATCCTACGAGCAGTACTTC	CASTLTSGSYEQYF	-	TRBJ2-7	TRBD2	TRBV6-6
TGTGCCAGCATCGGGCAGGGTCTCGGCTACACCTTC	CASIGQGLGYTF	once	TRBJ1-2	-	TRBV6-5
TGCGCCAGCAGCGATCTAGCAACCCAAGAGACCCAGTACTTC	CASSDLATQETQYF	-	TRBJ2-5	-	TRBV5-1
TGTGCCAGCAGTTGGGACGGGCGAAGGTACGAGCAGTACTTC	CASSWDGRRYEQYF	-	TRBJ2-7	-	TRBV6-2/TRBV6-3
TGTGCCAGCAGTTTCCGGGGTAGCGGGGTTCTCGACAATGAGCAGTTCTTC	CASSFRGSGVLDNEQFF	few	TRBJ2-1	TRBD2	TRBV28
TGTGCCAGCAGCCCAGATGAGGGGATACCCGGGGAGCTGTTTTTT	CASSPDEGIPGELFF	-	TRBJ2-2	-	TRBV13
TGTGCCAGCAGCAATGCGGGGGGTCTCACAGATACGCAGTATTTT	CASSNAGGLTDTQYF	-	TRBJ2-3	TRBD2	TRBV2
TGCAGTGCTAGCGGGGGGGCCAGGAACAATGAGCAGTTCTTC	CSASGGARNNEQFF	-	TRBJ2-1	TRBD2	TRBV20-1
TGTGCCAGCAGCTTATCAGGCCTAGCGGGGGACGAGCAGTACTTC	CASSLSGLAGDEQYF	-	TRBJ2-7	TRBD2	TRBV7-8